A single sample is the source of the 11 T cell receptor beta chains below, sequenced in a study of cytomegalovirus exposure and HLA in healthy donors. The primer mix had 60 Vbeta and 13 Jbeta primers. Method: immunoSEQ multiplex PCR; TCRdb's copy keeps in-frame clones and lacks some. The sample comprises 95,000 to 150,000 clones, approximately 80% of which are singletons, and 0.2% to 0.3% rests with the top ten. Sequencing was carried out using PBMCs. These receptors originate from a man over 45 in good health and CMV-seronegative.

This rearrangement joins TRBV9 to TRBJ2-7, with D perhaps TRBD1 (6 bases). Germline CDR1 and CDR2: SGDLS and YYNGEE. The CDR3 has 15 amino acids. Trimming cost V 0 bases and J 1 base, with 11 bases left between them. The CDR3 DNA follows: TGTGCCAGCAGCGTAGGGGCAGGGGTTTCCTACGAGCAGTACTTC. This encodes CASSVGAGVSYEQYF.

The V call is TRBV7-9, the J call TRBJ2-1; 11 bases map to TRBD2. Germline assignment: CDR1 SEHNR and CDR2 FQNEAQ (reference sequence). After removal of 2 bases from V and 9 bases from J, the junction contained 6 bases not matched to a gene. There are 15 residues in the CDR3. The CDR3 DNA follows: TGTGCCAGCAGCTTATTACTAGCGGGAGATTGTGAGCAGTTCTTC. It codes for CASSLLLAGDCEQFF. Combining the CDR3 with reference TRBV7-9 and TRBJ2-1 gives the whole variable domain DTGVSQNPRHKITKRGQNVTFRCDPISEHNRLYWYRQTLGQGPEFLTYFQNEAQLEKSRLLSDRFSAERPKGSFSTLEIQRTEQGDSAMYLCASSLLLAGDCEQFFGPGTRLTVL.

The rearrangement uses TRBV5-6 and TRBJ1-1, with a tentative D call TRBD1 (6 bases). The CDR3 extends over 15 amino acids. Trimming pared 2 bases from V and 1 base from J, leaving 12 bases between. Germline loops: CDR1 SGHDT, CDR2 YYEEEE. The CDR3 DNA reads as TGTGCCAGCAGCTTCCCGACAGGACCGAACACTGAAGCTTTCTTT. It encodes CASSFPTGPNTEAFF.

This clone appeared once. The chain uses TRBV5-8 and TRBJ2-1; weak D call: TRBD1 (6 bases). This CDR3 is 15 amino acids long. V was pared by 1 base and J by 8 bases, with 16 bases between. Per germline, CDR1 SGHTS and CDR2 YDEGEE. CDR3 protein: CASSLRTGYRDEQFF. DNA for the CDR3: TGTGCCAGCAGCTTGAGAACAGGGTACAGGGATGAGCAGTTCTTC.

The V gene is TRBV29-1, the J gene TRBJ2-3; D possibly corresponds to TRBD1 (6 bases). The CDR3 loop spans 12 amino acids. Deletions cut 6 bases from V and 11 bases from J, with 18 bases between. The germline V gene has CDR1 SQVTM and CDR2 ANQGSEA. The CDR3 sequence is CSVSPIRDKQYF. CDR3 nucleotide sequence: TGCAGCGTCTCGCCGATTCGGGACAAGCAGTATTTT.

The rearrangement joins TRBV19 to TRBJ2-1; 12 nucleotides line up with TRBD2. CDR1 is LNHDA, CDR2 SQIVND, per germline (reference sequence). The junction had 6 bases not matched to a gene; V was cut back by 3 bases and J by 6 bases. This CDR3 contains 16 residues. CDR3 coding DNA: TGTGCCAGTAGTATTGCGACTAGCGGGAGACTCAATGAGCAGTTCTTC. Its protein is CASSIATSGRLNEQFF.

This clone was seen a few times. The chain has TRBV6-5 and TRBJ2-7; 10 nucleotides align to TRBD2. The J segment lost 5 bases and the V segment lost 2 bases, leaving 9 bases of the junction unmatched. Germline V lookup: CDR1 MNHEY, CDR2 SVGAGI. The CDR3 runs to 16 residues. CDR3 sequence (DNA): TGTGCCAGCAGTTACGTCGCTAGCGGGGGTGGCGACGAGCAGTACTTC. This gives the protein CASSYVASGGGDEQYF.

The V and J genes are TRBV30 and TRBJ2-1; perhaps TRBD2 as D (5 bases). Trimming removed 4 bases at V and 0 bases at J, with 10 bases between. The CDR3 sequence is 14 residues long. Per the germline V gene, CDR1 is GTSNPN and CDR2 is SVGIG (reference sequence). The CDR3 DNA sequence: TGTGCCTGGACGGGTAGCGTCTCCTACAATGAGCAGTTCTTC. It is translated as CAWTGSVSYNEQFF.

The V call is TRBV27, the J call TRBJ2-3; 15 bases fit TRBD2. Germline CDR1 MNHEY, CDR2 SMNVEV (reference sequence). With 3 bases clipped from V and 2 bases from J, the junction kept 9 bases outside the gene matches. The CDR3 is made up of 19 amino acids. CDR3 protein: CASSLGTSGRLTVTDTQYF. The CDR3 DNA reads TGTGCCAGCAGTTTGGGGACTAGCGGGAGGTTAACCGTCACAGATACGCAGTATTTT.

The chain combines TRBV19 with TRBJ2-1, with TRBD1 matching 8 bases. The trim removed 1 base at V and 2 bases at J, leaving 13 bases unmatched. The CDR3 is 19 residues long. Looked up from germline, CDR1 is LNHDA and CDR2 is SQIVND (reference sequence). CDR3 in amino acids: CASSIVYRGRFMAYNEQFF. The CDR3 DNA reads TGTGCCAGTAGTATAGTATACAGGGGGAGGTTTATGGCCTACAATGAGCAGTTCTTC.

The gene calls are TRBV7-8 and TRBJ1-1; D not certain. From germline, CDR1 is SGHVS and CDR2 FQNEAQ. With 3 bases removed from V and 0 bases from J, the gap between germline ends came to 8 bases. CDR3 length: 14 amino acids. The CDR3 coding sequence is TGTGCCAGCAGCTTTTCAGGATTGAACACTGAAGCTTTCTTT. Amino acids: CASSFSGLNTEAFF.